This paragraph covers one TCR beta chain sequence. This clone was picked up a small number of times. Its antigen is not yet known. There are no base qualities to consult, and no much larger clone falls within one base. The immunoSEQ Assay, a bias-controlled multiplex PCR, was used to amplify TCRbeta CDR3 regions from genomic DNA. The paper's processing steps were these. The number of nucleated cells in each sample was estimated by amplification of reference gene primers within the assay. To quantify the absolute abundance of each unique TCRbeta CDR3 rearrangement, sequence reads were collapsed and filtered. For each sample, productive Simpson clonality was calculated as the square root of Simpson's diversity index over productive rearrangements. TCRdb took over this immuneACCESS table, retaining in-frame rearrangements with V and J assigned. Such tables are incomplete; in checked studies, under half of the missing clones stem from an unresolved V gene, and the remainder is unexplained. That table gives V, J and clone size, and the DNA gave D and trimming. The sample table shows hundreds of thousands of clones, and around nine tenths are seen once. About 1.2% of the sample belongs to the ten largest clones.

The CDR3 numbers 14 residues from cysteine through phenylalanine. The entry retains the CDR3 DNA only, 42 bases that are in frame from base 1. The junction shows trimming of 7 bases on V and 4 bases on J, and the gene matches do not reach 5 bases of it. CDR1 is given as SNHLY and CDR2 as FYNNEI, both from the germline V gene. Whole blood was collected in K2EDTA tubes by collaborating institutions according to the institutions' own protocols. Collaborator samples were shipped for TCRbeta analysis as frozen whole blood, isolated PBMCs, or DNA extracted from either sample type. These data are taken from a study of blood T cell repertoires in COVID-19 (TCRdb year 2020). Describing the broader study: Collaborator samples came from the United States, Italy and Spain and covered acute and convalescent phases of COVID-19. The prospective study material was composed of cDNA or gDNA derived from T cells, B-cell-depleted T cells, or PBMCs. The samples were drawn from the first 160 participants of the ongoing ImmuneRACE study and from 1,254 subjects provided by 6 global collaborators. The dataset comprised deeply sampled blood TCRbeta repertoires from subjects exposed to, actively infected with, or recovered from COVID-19. A de-identified subject ID, COVID-19 status, age in years and sex were almost always included in the sample metadata. The repertoires were released in a freely available public database meant as a resource for research on the immune response to SARS-CoV-2. HLA class I and class II types, where available, came from metadata supplied by the sample provider rather than from assay-based typing.

Broad study findings and their caveats: The quantity of clinical and demographic metadata differed by source and by participant and was supplied without curation.

The sample comprised peripheral blood. The receptor comes from a man in his sixties or seventies with acute or convalescent COVID-19. The chain employs TRBV2 and TRBJ2-3, with TRBD1 matching 10 junction bases. The DNA is as follows: TGTGCCAGCAAGGAGGACAGGGGGGCAGATACGCAGTATTTT. It specifies CASKEDRGADTQYF. With the portions outside the CDR3 filled from the reference TRBV2 and TRBJ2-3 genes, the complete variable region becomes EPEVTQTPSHQVTQMGQEVILRCVPISNHLYFYWYRQILGQKVEFLVSFYNNEISEKSEIFDDQFSVERPDGSNFTLKIRSTKLEDSAMYFCASKEDRGADTQYFGPGTRLTVL.